This is a list of T cell receptor beta chains from one sample in a study of cytomegalovirus exposure and HLA in healthy donors. Method: immunoSEQ multiplex PCR; TCRdb's copy keeps in-frame clones and lacks some. The sample carries 150,000 to 200,000 clones, roughly 80% recorded once. Sequenced: PBMCs. Receptor source: a woman in her forties or fifties in good health and CMV-seronegative. Both conserved end residues are part of each CDR3. A D gene is named only where the DNA matches it firmly. Only part of the rows carry a size: once, few, many, or a class if the clone is expanded.

j_call clone_size d_call v_call cdr3_nt cdr3_aa
TRBJ2-5 NA NA TRBV7-9 TGTGCCAGCAGCCCCGGTCAGGGCCAGCGGGCCCAGTACTTC CASSPGQGQRAQYF
TRBJ2-3 NA NA TRBV29-1 TGCAGCTTAAGAGCAGGGGTAGATACGCAGTATTTT CSLRAGVDTQYF
TRBJ2-1 NA TRBD1 TRBV5-4 TGTGCCAGCAGCTTGGATCAGGGGGATGAGCAGTTCTTC CASSLDQGDEQFF
TRBJ1-2 NA TRBD1 TRBV19 TGTGCCACCTCTTCAACAGGGGACTATGGCTACACCTTC CATSSTGDYGYTF
TRBJ2-1 NA NA TRBV7-9 TGTGCCAGCAGCCCAGACTTTAGCTCCTACAATGAGCAGTTCTTC CASSPDFSSYNEQFF
TRBJ1-1 once NA TRBV7-9 TGTGCCAGCAGCTTATTGCGGGCGAAGAACACTGAAGCTTTCTTT CASSLLRAKNTEAFF
TRBJ1-1 NA TRBD1 TRBV7-9 TGTGCCAGCAGCCGCCCAGGGGGCTACACTGAAGCTTTCTTT CASSRPGGYTEAFF
TRBJ1-4 NA TRBD1 TRBV6-5 TGTGCCAGCAGTTCAGGGGGAGAAAAACTGTTTTTT CASSSGGEKLFF
TRBJ2-7 NA TRBD1 TRBV7-6 TGTGCCAGCAGCCCCCGGACAGGGAACGCCTACGAGCAGTACTTC CASSPRTGNAYEQYF
TRBJ1-2 NA NA TRBV30 TGTGCCTGGACCCCGGGGGGAAAAAACTATGGCTACACCTTC CAWTPGGKNYGYTF
TRBJ2-7 NA TRBD1 TRBV29-1 TGCAGCGCCCTGGGGGGGGACAGGGCATACGAGCAGTACTTC CSALGGDRAYEQYF
TRBJ2-5 NA NA TRBV5-5 TGTGCCAGCACCCTCAGGGTCCAAGAGACCCAGTACTTC CASTLRVQETQYF
TRBJ2-7 NA NA TRBV7-7 TGTGCCAGCAGCTTAGTATCGGGGGACGAGCAGTACTTC CASSLVSGDEQYF
TRBJ2-7 NA NA TRBV15 TGTGCCACCAGCAAGGACAGCTTCTACGAGCAGTACTTC CATSKDSFYEQYF
TRBJ2-5 NA TRBD2 TRBV7-6 TGTGCCAGCAGCCCCCCGGGTTTAGCGGGGTCGGGAGAGACCCAGTACTTC CASSPPGLAGSGETQYF
TRBJ2-1 NA NA TRBV7-2 TGTGCCAGCACCCAAAGCTGGGCGCAGGAGCAGTTCTTC CASTQSWAQEQFF
TRBJ1-4 few NA TRBV28 TGTGCCAGCAGACCGACAGGTTTGAATGAAAAACTGTTTTTT CASRPTGLNEKLFF
TRBJ1-3 once NA TRBV10-1 TGCGCCAGCAGTGGGGAGCTTGGAAACACCATATATTTT CASSGELGNTIYF
TRBJ2-1 NA NA TRBV29-1 TGCAGCGGATTGGGGGGGCAGACCTACAATGAGCAGTTCTTC CSGLGGQTYNEQFF
TRBJ2-7 NA NA TRBV4-1 TGCGCCAGCAGCCACGGAGTGGGTACCTCCTACGAGCAGTACTTC CASSHGVGTSYEQYF
TRBJ2-1 NA NA TRBV5-4 TGTGCCAGCAGCTTGGGTGGTCGGGGTGAGCAGTTCTTC CASSLGGRGEQFF
TRBJ2-3 few TRBD2 TRBV4-2 TGTGCCAGCAGCCAACGCGGGACTAGCGGGCTCGTAGCAGATACGCAGTATTTT CASSQRGTSGLVADTQYF
TRBJ2-1 few TRBD1 TRBV7-8 TGTGCCAGCAGCTCCGGACAGGGGGCTTACAATGAGCAGTTCTTC CASSSGQGAYNEQFF
TRBJ2-5 NA TRBD1 TRBV5-1 TGCGCCAGCAGCTTGGGCGCAGGGGGTAAAGAGACCCAGTACTTC CASSLGAGGKETQYF
TRBJ2-1 few TRBD1 TRBV7-3 TGTGCCAGCAGCCGGGACAGGGGGCTCAATGAGCAGTTCTTC CASSRDRGLNEQFF
TRBJ2-1 few NA TRBV30 TGTGCCTGGACAGGGGTGAATGAGCAGTTCTTC CAWTGVNEQFF
TRBJ2-1 NA TRBD2 TRBV15 TGTGCCACCAGCCCCGCAGCGGGGGACTACAATGAGCAGTTCTTC CATSPAAGDYNEQFF
TRBJ2-2 NA TRBD2 TRBV19 TGTGCCAGTAGGGTGACTAGCGGGAGGGCCCAGGGCACCGGGGAGCTGTTTTTT CASRVTSGRAQGTGELFF
TRBJ2-1 few NA TRBV7-2 TGTGCCAGCAGCTTAGTGGGCAGCAATGAGCAGTTCTTC CASSLVGSNEQFF
TRBJ2-1 few TRBD2 TRBV7-9 TGTGCCAGCAGCCCGCACCTAGCGGGGAACTTCAATGAGCAGTTCTTC CASSPHLAGNFNEQFF
TRBJ1-1 NA NA TRBV6-5 TGTGCCAGCAGTTACCTGCAGGTGAACACTGAAGCTTTCTTT CASSYLQVNTEAFF
TRBJ1-5 NA NA TRBV15 TGTGCCACCAGCAGAGAGGGGGGTAGCAATCAGCCCCAGCATTTT CATSREGGSNQPQHF
TRBJ2-5 NA TRBD1 TRBV5-8 TGTGCCAGCAGCAAAGGACAGGGTTCGTGGGAGACCCAGTACTTC CASSKGQGSWETQYF
TRBJ1-2 NA NA TRBV5-6 TGTGCCAGCCGCCGCCCGGGGGTGCTAAATGGCTACACCTTC CASRRPGVLNGYTF
TRBJ2-3 once NA TRBV2 TGTGCCAGCGAAAGGGGGGATACGCAGTATTTT CASERGDTQYF
TRBJ2-1 few NA TRBV7-2 TGTGCCAGCAGCGCGGGGCTCTACAATGAGCAGTTCTTC CASSAGLYNEQFF
TRBJ1-2 NA TRBD1 TRBV7-2 TGTGCCAGCAGCTTAAACAGGGGGCCGAACTATGGCTACACCTTC CASSLNRGPNYGYTF
TRBJ2-2 NA TRBD1 TRBV11-3 TGTGCCAGCAGCGAACAGGGGGCGACCGGGGAGCTGTTTTTT CASSEQGATGELFF
TRBJ1-5 NA NA TRBV19 TGTGCCAGTAGTTCACGGGACAATCAGCCCCAGCATTTT CASSSRDNQPQHF
TRBJ1-1 NA NA TRBV6-1 TGTGCCAGCAGTGGGAGGAACACTGAAGCTTTCTTT CASSGRNTEAFF
TRBJ1-1 NA TRBD1 TRBV7-9 TGTGCCAGCAGCTCCGACGGGACAGGGGGCAGGAGAAACACTGAAGCTTTCTTT CASSSDGTGGRRNTEAFF
TRBJ2-3 NA TRBD2 TRBV11-2 TGTGCCAGCAGCTTAGTTCTAGCGGGGGGCACAGATACGCAGTATTTT CASSLVLAGGTDTQYF
TRBJ2-1 NA TRBD2 TRBV5-1 TGCGCCAGCAGCTTGGAGGGACTAGCGGGAGTTAATGAGCAGTTCTTC CASSLEGLAGVNEQFF
TRBJ2-3 once NA TRBV14 TGTGCCAGCAGCCGGCGAGGCGCAGATACGCAGTATTTT CASSRRGADTQYF
TRBJ2-7 NA TRBD2 TRBV19 TGTGCCAGTAGCGAAACGGGACTAGCGGGAGTTTACGAGCAGTACTTC CASSETGLAGVYEQYF
TRBJ2-7 NA TRBD1 TRBV12-5 TGTGCTAGTGCCGGAACCGGGACAGGCTACAAGCAGTACTTC CASAGTGTGYKQYF
TRBJ2-3 NA NA TRBV2 TGTGCCAGCAGACTTAGTGGTGCGCAGTATTTT CASRLSGAQYF
TRBJ1-6 once TRBD1 TRBV5-1 TGCGCCAGCAGCCGAAGGGTAGACGGACAGGGCGGTTCACCCCTCCACTTT CASSRRVDGQGGSPLHF
TRBJ2-7 few TRBD1 TRBV6-1 TGTGCCAGCAGTCCCTGGACAGGGGAGGCGTACGAGCAGTACTTC CASSPWTGEAYEQYF
TRBJ2-6 NA NA TRBV28 TGTGCCAGCAGTTCTCCTGGGGCCAACGTCCTGACTTTC CASSSPGANVLTF
TRBJ2-7 NA TRBD2 TRBV7-8 TGTGCCAGCAGCTTAGACCGACTAGCGGGGCGCGAGCAGTACTTC CASSLDRLAGREQYF
TRBJ2-2 NA TRBD1 TRBV6-1 TGTGCCAGCAGCCAACAGGGGGCGTCCGGGGAGCTGTTTTTT CASSQQGASGELFF
TRBJ1-2 few TRBD1 TRBV30 TGTGCCTGGAGCCGGGACAGGGCGTCGAGCTATGGCTACACCTTC CAWSRDRASSYGYTF
TRBJ2-7 NA TRBD1 TRBV6-1 TGTGCCAGCAGTCTAAACAGGGGACCCTACGAGCAGTACTTC CASSLNRGPYEQYF
TRBJ1-4 once NA TRBV19 TGTGCCAGTAGGGAAGGAGCAACTAATGAAAAACTGTTTTTT CASREGATNEKLFF
TRBJ1-2 once NA TRBV4-3 TGCGCCAGCAGCCAAGATTTGGGGAGTGGCTACACCTTC CASSQDLGSGYTF